The 8 T cell receptor beta chains in this list originate from one sample, sequenced in a study of T cells in Graves' hyperthyroidism and ophthalmopathy. From RNA transcripts, TCR beta CDR3 regions were amplified. When the TCR CDR3 underwent first-round RT-PCR, the HTBI primer set was used. In TCRdb, the multiplex PCR reads were re-called with MiXCR into one record per CDR3 protein. The sample lists hundreds of thousands of distinct CDR3 sequences, 16% occurring once. Source material: blood. Source of these receptors: a woman aged 18-29 years with Graves' hyperthyroidism.

V and J are TRBV15 and TRBJ2-7; possibly TRBD2 for D (7 bases). Per the germline V gene, CDR1 is LNHNV and CDR2 is YYDKDF (reference sequence). The V end was cut by 0 bases, the J end by 2 bases, with 14 bases between. There are 16 residues in the CDR3. The CDR3 nucleotides read TGTGCCACCAGCAGAGATCGGAGGGGGGGAACCTACGAGCAGTACTTC. This codes for CATSRDRRGGTYEQYF. The variable domain in full, with the rest retrieved from reference TRBV15 and TRBJ2-7, is DAMVIQNPRYQVTQFGKPVTLSCSQTLNHNVMYWYQQKSSQAPKLLFHYYDKDFNNEADTPDNFQSRRPNTSFCFLDIRSPGLGDTAMYLCATSRDRRGGTYEQYFGPGTRLTVT.

This clonotype was observed a handful of times. This rearrangement joins TRBV5-5 to TRBJ2-2; TRBD2 matches 11 bases. V lost 5 bases, J lost 1 base, and 4 bases stayed unmatched. The CDR3 length is 16 residues. Germline values: CDR1 SGHKS, CDR2 YYEKEE (reference sequence). The CDR3 DNA reads as TGTGCCAGCAGTTTGACTAGCGGGGTGAACACCGGGGAGCTGTTTTTT. This encodes CASSLTSGVNTGELFF.

This clonotype came up many times. This chain links TRBV29-1 with TRBJ2-2, with D possibly matching TRBD2 (6 bases). Germline V gene data show CDR1 as SQVTM and CDR2 as ANQGSEA. CDR3 length equals 14 residues. V lost 3 bases and J lost 7, with 15 bases in between. DNA of the CDR3: TGCAGCGTTGACCCCCACGGGGGTGGCGGGGAGCTGTTTTTT. Encoded protein: CSVDPHGGGGELFF.

In its sample, this clonotype was seen a few times. V and J are TRBV10-1 and TRBJ2-1; 7 bases line up with TRBD2. The CDR3 has 17 amino acids. With V trimmed by 5 bases and J by 9 bases, 19 bases remained unmatched. Germline-derived CDR1 and CDR2 are WNHNN and SYGVQD (reference sequence). CDR3 in amino acids: CASSSVWVGGSQGEQFF. The CDR3 DNA is TGCGCCAGCAGTTCTGTTTGGGTGGGAGGGTCTCAGGGTGAGCAGTTCTTC.

This clonotype was seen a few times. The chain has TRBV9 and TRBJ2-2; 8 bases match TRBD2. Trimming at V came to 4 bases and at J to 6 bases, leaving 8 bases not matched to a gene. CDR1 and CDR2 (germline): SGDLS, YYNGEE. The CDR3 runs 15 residues. In DNA, the CDR3 is TGTGCCAGCAGCCCCCTACTAGCGGTGTCCGGGGAGCTGTTTTTT. Translated: CASSPLLAVSGELFF.

The chain links TRBV4-3 to TRBJ2-7; no firm D call. With 0 bases removed from V and 3 bases from J, the gap between germline ends came to 9 bases. The CDR3 extends over 14 amino acids. In germline, CDR1 is LGHNA, CDR2 YSLEER. For the CDR3, the DNA is TGCGCCAGCAGCCAAGATCGCACGTTCTACGAGCAGTACTTC. Amino acid sequence: CASSQDRTFYEQYF.

With respect to this clonotype: With a much larger clone just one base away, this may be a read error. The V call is TRBV7-2, the J call TRBJ1-5; perhaps TRBD1 as D (5 bases). Looked up from germline, CDR1 is SGHTA and CDR2 is FQGNSA. The V end was cut by 2 bases, the J end by 3 bases, with 11 bases between. CDR3 size: 15 residues. The CDR3 bases are TGTGCCAGCAGCTTAAGGGTCGGGACCAATCAGCCCCAGCATTTT. It codes for CASSLRVGTNQPQHF.

This clonotype showed up many times. This rearrangement joins TRBV15 to TRBJ1-1; 7 nucleotides align to TRBD1. CDR1 and CDR2 from the germline V gene are LNHNV and YYDKDF (reference sequence). The junction had 9 bases not matched to a gene; V was cut back by 3 bases and J by 5 bases. This CDR3 is 15 amino acids long. The CDR3 sequence: CATSSNRGGRTEAFF. Written as DNA, the CDR3 is TGTGCCACCAGCAGTAACAGAGGGGGCCGGACTGAAGCTTTCTTT. Full variable domain (outside the CDR3, taken from reference TRBV15 and TRBJ1-1): DAMVIQNPRYQVTQFGKPVTLSCSQTLNHNVMYWYQQKSSQAPKLLFHYYDKDFNNEADTPDNFQSRRPNTSFCFLDIRSPGLGDTAMYLCATSSNRGGRTEAFFGQGTRLTVV.